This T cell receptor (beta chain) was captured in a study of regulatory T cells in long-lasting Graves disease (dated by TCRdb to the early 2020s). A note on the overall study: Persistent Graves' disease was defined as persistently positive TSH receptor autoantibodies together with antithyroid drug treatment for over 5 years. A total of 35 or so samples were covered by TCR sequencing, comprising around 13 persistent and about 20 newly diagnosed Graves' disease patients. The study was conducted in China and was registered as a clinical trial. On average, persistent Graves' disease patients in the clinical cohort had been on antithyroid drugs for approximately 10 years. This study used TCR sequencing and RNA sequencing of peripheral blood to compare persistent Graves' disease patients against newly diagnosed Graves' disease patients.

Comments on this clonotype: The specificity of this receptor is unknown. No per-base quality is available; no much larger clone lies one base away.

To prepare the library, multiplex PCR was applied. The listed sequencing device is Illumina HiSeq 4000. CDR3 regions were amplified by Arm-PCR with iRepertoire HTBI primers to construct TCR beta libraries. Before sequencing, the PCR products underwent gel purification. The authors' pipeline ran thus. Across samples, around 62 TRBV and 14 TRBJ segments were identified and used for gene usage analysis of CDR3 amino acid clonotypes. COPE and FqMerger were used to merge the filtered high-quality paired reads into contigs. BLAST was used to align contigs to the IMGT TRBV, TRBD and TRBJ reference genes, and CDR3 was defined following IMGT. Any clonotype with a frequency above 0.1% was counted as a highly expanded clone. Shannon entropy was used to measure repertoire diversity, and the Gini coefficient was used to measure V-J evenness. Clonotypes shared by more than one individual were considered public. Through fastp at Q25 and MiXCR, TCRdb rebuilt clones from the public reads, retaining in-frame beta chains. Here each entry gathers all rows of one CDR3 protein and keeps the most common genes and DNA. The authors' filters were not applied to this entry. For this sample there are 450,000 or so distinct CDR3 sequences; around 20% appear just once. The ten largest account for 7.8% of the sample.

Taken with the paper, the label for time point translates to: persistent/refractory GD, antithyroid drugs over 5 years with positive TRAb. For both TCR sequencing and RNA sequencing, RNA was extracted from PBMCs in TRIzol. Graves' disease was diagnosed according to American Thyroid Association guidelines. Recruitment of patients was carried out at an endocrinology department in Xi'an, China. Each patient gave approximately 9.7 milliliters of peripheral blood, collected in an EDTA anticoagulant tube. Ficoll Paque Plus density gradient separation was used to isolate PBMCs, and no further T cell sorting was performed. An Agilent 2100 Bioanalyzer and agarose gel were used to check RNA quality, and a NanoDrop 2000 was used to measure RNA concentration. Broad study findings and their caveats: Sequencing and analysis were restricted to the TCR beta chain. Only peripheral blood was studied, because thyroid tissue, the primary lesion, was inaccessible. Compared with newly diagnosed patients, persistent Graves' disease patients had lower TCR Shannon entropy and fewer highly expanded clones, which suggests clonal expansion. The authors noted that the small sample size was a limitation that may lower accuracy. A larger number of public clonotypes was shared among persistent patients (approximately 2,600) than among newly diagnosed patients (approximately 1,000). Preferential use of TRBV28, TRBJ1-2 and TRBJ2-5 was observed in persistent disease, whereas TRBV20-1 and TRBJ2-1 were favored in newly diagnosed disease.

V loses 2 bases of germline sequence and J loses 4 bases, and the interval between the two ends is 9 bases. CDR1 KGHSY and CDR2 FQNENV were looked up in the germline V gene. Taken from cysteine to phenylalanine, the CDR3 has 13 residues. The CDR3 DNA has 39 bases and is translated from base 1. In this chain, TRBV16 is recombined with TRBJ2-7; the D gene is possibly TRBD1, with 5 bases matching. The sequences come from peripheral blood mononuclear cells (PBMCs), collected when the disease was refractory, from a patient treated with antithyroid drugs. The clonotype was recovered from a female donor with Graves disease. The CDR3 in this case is CASSQQTDYEQYF. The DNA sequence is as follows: TGTGCCAGCAGCCAACAGACAGATTACGAGCAGTACTTC.